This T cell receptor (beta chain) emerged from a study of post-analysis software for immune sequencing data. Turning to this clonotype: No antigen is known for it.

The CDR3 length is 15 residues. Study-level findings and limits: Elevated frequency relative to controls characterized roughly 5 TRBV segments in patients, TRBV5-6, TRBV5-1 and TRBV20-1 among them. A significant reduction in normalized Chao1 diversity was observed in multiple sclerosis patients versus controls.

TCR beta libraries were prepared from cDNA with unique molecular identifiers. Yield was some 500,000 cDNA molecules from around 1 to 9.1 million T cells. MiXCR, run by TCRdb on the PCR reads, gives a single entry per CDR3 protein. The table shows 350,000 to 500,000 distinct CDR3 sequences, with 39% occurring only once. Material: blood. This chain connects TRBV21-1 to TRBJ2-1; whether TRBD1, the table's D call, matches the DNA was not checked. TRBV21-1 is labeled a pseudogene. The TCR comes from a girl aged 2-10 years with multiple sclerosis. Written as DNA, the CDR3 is TGTGCCAGCAGGGTCCAGACAGGTTCCTACAATGAGCAGTTCTTC. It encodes CASRVQTGSYNEQFF.